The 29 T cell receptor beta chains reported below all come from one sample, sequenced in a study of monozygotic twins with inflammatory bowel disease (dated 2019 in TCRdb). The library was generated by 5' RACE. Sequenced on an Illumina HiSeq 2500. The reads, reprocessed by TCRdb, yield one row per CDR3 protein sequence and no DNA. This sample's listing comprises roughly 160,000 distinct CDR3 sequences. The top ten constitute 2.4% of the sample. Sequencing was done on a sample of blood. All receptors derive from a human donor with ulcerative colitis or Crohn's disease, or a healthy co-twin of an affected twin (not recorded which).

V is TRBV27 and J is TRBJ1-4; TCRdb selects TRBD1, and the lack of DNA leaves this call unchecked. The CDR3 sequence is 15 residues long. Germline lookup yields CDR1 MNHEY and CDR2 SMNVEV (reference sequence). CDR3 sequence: CASSLKGQGWGGLFF.

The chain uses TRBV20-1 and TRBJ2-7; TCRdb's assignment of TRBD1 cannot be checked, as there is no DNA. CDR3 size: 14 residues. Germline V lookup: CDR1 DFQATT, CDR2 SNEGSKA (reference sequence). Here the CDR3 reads CSARGTVETYEQYF.

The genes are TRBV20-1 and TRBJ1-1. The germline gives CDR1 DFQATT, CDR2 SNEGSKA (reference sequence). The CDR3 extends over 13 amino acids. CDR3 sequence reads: CSAPEAPNTEAFF.

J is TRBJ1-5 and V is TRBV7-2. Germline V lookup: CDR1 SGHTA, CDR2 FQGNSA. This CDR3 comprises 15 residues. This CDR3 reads CASSLVQSSNQPQHF. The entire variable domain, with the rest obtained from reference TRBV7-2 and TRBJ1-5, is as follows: GAGVSQSPSNKVTEKGKDVELRCDPISGHTALYWYRQSLGQGLEFLIYFQGNSAPDKSGLPSDRFSAERTGGSVSTLTIQRTQQEDSAVYLCASSLVQSSNQPQHFGDGTRLSIL.

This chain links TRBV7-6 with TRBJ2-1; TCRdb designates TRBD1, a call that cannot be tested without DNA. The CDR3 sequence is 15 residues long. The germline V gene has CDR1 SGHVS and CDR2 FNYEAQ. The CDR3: CASSFLQGHNNEQFF.

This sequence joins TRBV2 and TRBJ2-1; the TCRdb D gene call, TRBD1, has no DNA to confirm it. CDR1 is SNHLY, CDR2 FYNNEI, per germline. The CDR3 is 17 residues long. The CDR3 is CASSETRSGTGVNEQFF.

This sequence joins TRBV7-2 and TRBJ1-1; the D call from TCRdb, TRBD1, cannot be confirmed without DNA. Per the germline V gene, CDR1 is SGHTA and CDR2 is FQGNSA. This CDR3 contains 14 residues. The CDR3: CASTITGRNTEAFF.

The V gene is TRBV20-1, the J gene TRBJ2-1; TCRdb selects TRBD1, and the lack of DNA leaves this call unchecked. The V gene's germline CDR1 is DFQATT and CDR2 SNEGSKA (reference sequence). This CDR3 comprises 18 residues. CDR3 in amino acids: CSARVSRGTRRSYNEQFF.

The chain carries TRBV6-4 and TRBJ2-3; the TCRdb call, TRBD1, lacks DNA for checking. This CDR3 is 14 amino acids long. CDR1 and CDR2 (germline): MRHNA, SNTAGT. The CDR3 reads CASSWDGFTDTQYF.

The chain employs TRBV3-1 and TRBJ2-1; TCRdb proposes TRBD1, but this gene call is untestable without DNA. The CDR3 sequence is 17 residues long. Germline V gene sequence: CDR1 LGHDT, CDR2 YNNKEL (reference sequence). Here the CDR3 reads CASSPELDRRIGNEQFF.

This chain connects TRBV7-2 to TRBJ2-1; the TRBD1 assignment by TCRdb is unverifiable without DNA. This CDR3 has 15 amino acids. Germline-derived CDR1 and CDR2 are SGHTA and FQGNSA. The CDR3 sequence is CASSRGGTAYNEQFF.

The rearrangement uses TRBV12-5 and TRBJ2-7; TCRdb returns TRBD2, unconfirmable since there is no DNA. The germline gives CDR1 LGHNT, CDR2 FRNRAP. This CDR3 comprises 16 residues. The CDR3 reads CASGLATSGGSYEQYF. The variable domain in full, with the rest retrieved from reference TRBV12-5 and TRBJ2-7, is DARVTQTPRHKVTEMGQEVTMRCQPILGHNTVFWYRQTMMQGLELLAYFRNRAPLDDSGMPKDRFSAEMPDATLATLKIQPSEPRDSAVYFCASGLATSGGSYEQYFGPGTRLTVT.

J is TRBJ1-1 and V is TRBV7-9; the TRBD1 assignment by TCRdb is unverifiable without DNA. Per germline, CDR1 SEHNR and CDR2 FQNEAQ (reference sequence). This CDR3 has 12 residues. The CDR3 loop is CASSPTGTKAFF. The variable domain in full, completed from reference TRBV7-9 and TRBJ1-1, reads DTGVSQNPRHKITKRGQNVTFRCDPISEHNRLYWYRQTLGQGPEFLTYFQNEAQLEKSRLLSDRFSAERPKGSFSTLEIQRTEQGDSAMYLCASSPTGTKAFFGQGTRLTVV.

This CDR3 is CASSPDRDYEQYF. J is TRBJ2-7 and V is TRBV12-3 or TRBV12-4; TCRdb proposes TRBD1, but this gene call is untestable without DNA. There are 13 residues in the CDR3.

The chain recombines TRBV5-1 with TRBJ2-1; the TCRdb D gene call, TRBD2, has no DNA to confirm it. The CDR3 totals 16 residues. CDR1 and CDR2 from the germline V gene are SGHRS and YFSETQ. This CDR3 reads CASSLEGSGGTMKQFF.

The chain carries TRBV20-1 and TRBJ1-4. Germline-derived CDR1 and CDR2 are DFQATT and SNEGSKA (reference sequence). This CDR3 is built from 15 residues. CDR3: CSARDFPGGSEKLFF.

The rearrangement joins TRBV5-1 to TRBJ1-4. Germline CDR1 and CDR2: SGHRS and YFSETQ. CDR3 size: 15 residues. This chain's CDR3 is CASSMAGPTNEKLFF.

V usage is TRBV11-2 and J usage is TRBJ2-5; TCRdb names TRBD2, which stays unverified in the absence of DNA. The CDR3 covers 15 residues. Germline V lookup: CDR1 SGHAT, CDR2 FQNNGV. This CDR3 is CASSPGGLARETQYF.

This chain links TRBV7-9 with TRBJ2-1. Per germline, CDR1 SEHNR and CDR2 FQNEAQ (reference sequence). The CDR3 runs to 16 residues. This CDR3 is CASSLSHIHQYNEQFF.

CDR3 protein: CASSMIRGHPSGANVLTF. The genes are TRBV12-3 or TRBV12-4 and TRBJ2-6; the D call of TRBD1 rests on TCRdb alone, since no DNA is present to check it. This CDR3 spans 18 amino acids.

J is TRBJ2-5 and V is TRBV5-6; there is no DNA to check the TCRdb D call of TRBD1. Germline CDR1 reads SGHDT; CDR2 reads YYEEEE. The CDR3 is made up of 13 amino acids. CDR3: CASSPRGLETQYF.

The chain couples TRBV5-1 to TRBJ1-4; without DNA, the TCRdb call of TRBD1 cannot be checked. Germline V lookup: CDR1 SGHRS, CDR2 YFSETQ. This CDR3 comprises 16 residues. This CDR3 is CASSLSSGQGNEKLFF.

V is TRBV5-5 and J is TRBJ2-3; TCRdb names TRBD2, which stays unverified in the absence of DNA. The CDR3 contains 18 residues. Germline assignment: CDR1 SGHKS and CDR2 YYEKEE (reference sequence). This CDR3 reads CASSLRVSGGARGDTQYF.

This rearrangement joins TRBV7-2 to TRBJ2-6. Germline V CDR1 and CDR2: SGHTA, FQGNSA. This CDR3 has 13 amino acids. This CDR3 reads CASTPPGANVLTF.

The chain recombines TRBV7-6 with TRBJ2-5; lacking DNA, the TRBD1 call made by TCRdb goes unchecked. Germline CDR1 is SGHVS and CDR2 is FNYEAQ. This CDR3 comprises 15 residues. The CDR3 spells CASSTRTGPQETQYF. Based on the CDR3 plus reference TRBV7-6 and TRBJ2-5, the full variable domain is GAGVSQSPRYKVTKRGQDVALRCDPISGHVSLYWYRQALGQGPEFLTYFNYEAQQDKSGLPNDRFSAERPEGSISTLTIQRTEQRDSAMYRCASSTRTGPQETQYFGPGTRLLVL.

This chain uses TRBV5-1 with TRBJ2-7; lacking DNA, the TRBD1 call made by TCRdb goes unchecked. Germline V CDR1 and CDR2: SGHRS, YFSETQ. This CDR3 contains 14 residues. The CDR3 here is CASSSTGPLYEQYF.

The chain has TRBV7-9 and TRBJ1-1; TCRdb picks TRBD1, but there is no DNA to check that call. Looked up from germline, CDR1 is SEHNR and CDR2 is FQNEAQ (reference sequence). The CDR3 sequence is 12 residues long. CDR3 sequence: CASSLDRGIAFF.

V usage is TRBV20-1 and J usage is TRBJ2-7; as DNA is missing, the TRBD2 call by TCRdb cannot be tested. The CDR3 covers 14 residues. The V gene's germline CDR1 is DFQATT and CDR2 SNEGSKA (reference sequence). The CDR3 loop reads CSSRSGLAGYEQYF.

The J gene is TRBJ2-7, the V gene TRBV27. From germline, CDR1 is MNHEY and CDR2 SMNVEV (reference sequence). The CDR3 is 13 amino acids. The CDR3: CASSLPNTYEQYF.